The 18 T cell receptor beta chains in this list originate from one sample, sequenced in a study of blood T cell repertoires in COVID-19. This table comes from immunoSEQ multiplex PCR, and its TCRdb copy is limited to in-frame clones, with some not included. The table has fewer than 100,000 clones, about 90% seen once. The sequencing input was peripheral blood. Every receptor here comes from a human donor with acute or convalescent COVID-19. The donor label of this sample is uncertain.

A few counts support this clone. The chain uses TRBV2 and TRBJ1-6; no definite D call. This CDR3 is 13 amino acids long. Deletions cut 10 bases from V and 5 bases from J, with 12 bases between. Germline assignment: CDR1 SNHLY and CDR2 FYNNEI. The CDR3 sequence: CAILTGDNSPLHF. The CDR3 DNA reads TGTGCCATCCTCACCGGGGATAATTCACCCCTCCACTTT.

The J gene is TRBJ1-2, the V gene TRBV5-4, with 11 bases matching TRBD1. V shed 3 bases and J 7 bases; nucleotides not matched to a gene: 8. The germline CDR1 and CDR2 sequences are SGHNT and YYREEE (reference sequence). The CDR3 is 15 residues long. CDR3 region: CASSSQDRGPAGYTF. In DNA, the CDR3 is TGTGCCAGCAGCTCCCAGGACAGGGGGCCCGCTGGCTACACCTTC.

The chain is built from TRBV19 and TRBJ1-4; 11 nucleotides agree with TRBD1. The CDR3 totals 17 residues. V trimming: 1 base; J trimming: 6 bases; junction bases outside the gene matches: 7. The germline V gene encodes CDR1 LNHDA and CDR2 SQIVND (reference sequence). CDR3 DNA sequence: TGTGCCAGTAGTATAGCTTGGACAGGGGGCGAGGATGAAAAACTGTTTTTT. It is translated as CASSIAWTGGEDEKLFF.

The rearrangement joins TRBV25-1 to TRBJ1-2; 7 positions match TRBD1. The germline gives CDR1 MGHDK, CDR2 SYGVNS. After removal of 2 bases from V and 6 bases from J, the junction contained 9 bases not matched to a gene. This CDR3 comprises 15 residues. Written as DNA, the CDR3 is TGTGCCAGCAGTGAACCGGGACAGAAGAAAGATGGCTACACCTTC. This translates into CASSEPGQKKDGYTF.

The V and J genes are TRBV5-1 and TRBJ1-5, with TRBD1 matching 8 bases. CDR1 and CDR2 from the germline V gene are SGHRS and YFSETQ. The CDR3 consists of 15 residues. Trimming cost V 10 bases and J 7 bases; bases outside gene matches: 16. CDR3 nucleotides: TGCGCCCAAACGGATCCCAGGGGGCGATGCCAGCCCCAGCATTTT. Translation gives CAQTDPRGRCQPQHF.

The J gene is TRBJ2-3, the V gene TRBV5-1, with TRBD2 matching 8 bases. Per germline, CDR1 SGHRS and CDR2 YFSETQ. CDR3 length equals 15 residues. V was pared by 1 base and J by 2 bases, with 3 bases of the junction left unmatched. The CDR3 DNA follows: TGCGCCAGCAGCTTGTTTAGCGGGGTCACAGATACGCAGTATTTT. It specifies CASSLFSGVTDTQYF.

V and J are TRBV20-1 and TRBJ1-1; 8 positions match TRBD1. V lost 3 bases to trimming and J lost 5 bases; unmatched junction nucleotides: 8. Germline values: CDR1 DFQATT, CDR2 SNEGSKA (reference sequence). The CDR3 length is 14 residues. The CDR3 DNA reads TGCAGTGCTAGTACCCCAGGGGGCCTGACTGAAGCTTTCTTT. It encodes CSASTPGGLTEAFF.

The chain links TRBV5-1 to TRBJ2-5, with 13 bases fitting TRBD2. Trimming took 4 bases from V and 1 from J; bases not matched to a gene: 4. The CDR3 spans 16 residues. The germline V gene has CDR1 SGHRS and CDR2 YFSETQ. CDR3: CASSIGTSGAQETQYF. The CDR3 nucleotides are TGCGCCAGCAGCATTGGGACTAGCGGGGCCCAAGAGACCCAGTACTTC.

This chain links TRBV6-1 with TRBJ2-1; D may be TRBD1 (6 bases). From germline, CDR1 is MNHNS and CDR2 SASEGT. The length of the CDR3 is 13 residues. V was cut by 8 bases and J by 4 bases, with 12 bases left in between. CDR3 region: CASGQDRYNEQFF. CDR3 coding DNA: TGTGCCAGCGGCCAGGACAGATACAATGAGCAGTTCTTC.

This chain links TRBV18 with TRBJ1-5, with D maybe TRBD1 (6 bases). Trimming removed 5 bases at V and 0 bases at J, with 11 bases between. CDR3 size: 15 residues. Germline CDR1 is KGHSH and CDR2 is LQKENI. CDR3: CASSSTGNSNQPQHF. The DNA for the CDR3 is TGTGCCAGCTCATCCACAGGGAATAGCAATCAGCCCCAGCATTTT.

The table lists this clone with a count of one. The chain recombines TRBV23-1 with TRBJ1-5; the match to TRBD1 covers 8 bases. TRBV23-1 is sorted into the ORF group, with uncertain function. V was clipped by 6 bases and J by 2 bases; unmatched bases: 6. This CDR3 region has 15 residues. CDR3 coding DNA: TGCGCCAGCAGACTTCAGGGGGCACGCAATCAGCCCCAGCATTTT. The encoded protein is CASRLQGARNQPQHF.

The genes are TRBV25-1 and TRBJ2-1; unclear D gene. This CDR3 comprises 13 residues. CDR1 and CDR2 from the germline V gene are MGHDK and SYGVNS. The germline V and J ends were trimmed by 3 bases and 7 bases, with 10 bases remaining between them. The CDR3, as DNA: TGTGCCAGCAGTGAGTTTACGGTGAATGAGCAGTTCTTC. It specifies CASSEFTVNEQFF.

This clone has more than one count but fewer than ten. The genes are TRBV2 and TRBJ2-1; 8 bases match TRBD1. After removal of 6 bases from V and 5 bases from J, the junction contained 3 bases not matched to a gene. Germline loops: CDR1 SNHLY, CDR2 FYNNEI. This CDR3 comprises 13 residues. In DNA form, the CDR3 reads TGTGCCAGCAGCGCGGACAGGGACAATGAGCAGTTCTTC. Encoded protein: CASSADRDNEQFF.

This clone was observed a single time. Other DNA sequences from this sample encode an identical CDR3 as well. This CDR3 is CASSPPSSYEQYF. The CDR3 nucleotides are TGTGCCAGCTCACCACCTAGCTCCTACGAGCAGTACTTC. The rearrangement joins TRBV18 to TRBJ2-7; no reliable D call. Per the germline V gene, CDR1 is KGHSH and CDR2 is LQKENI. The CDR3 extends over 13 amino acids. Trimming pared 0 bases from V and 0 bases from J, leaving 3 bases between.

Only a few counts were recorded for this clone. The chain employs TRBV11-2 and TRBJ2-7, with D unresolved. There are 14 residues in the CDR3. Trimming cost V 0 bases and J 1 base, with 7 bases left between them. The germline V gene encodes CDR1 SGHAT and CDR2 FQNNGV. CDR3 in amino acids: CASSLDRHSYEQYF. Written as DNA, the CDR3 is TGTGCCAGCAGCTTAGATCGACATTCCTACGAGCAGTACTTC.

This chain joins TRBV6-5 and TRBJ1-5; 7 bases map to TRBD1. CDR1 and CDR2 from the germline V gene are MNHEY and SVGAGI. The length of the CDR3 is 15 residues. V trimming: 6 bases; J trimming: 0 bases; junction bases outside the gene matches: 5. The CDR3 loop reads CASRPGQFSNQPQHF. The DNA of the CDR3 is TGTGCCAGCAGGCCGGGACAGTTTAGCAATCAGCCCCAGCATTTT.

CDR3 nucleotide sequence: TGTGCCAGCAGCTGGGGACAGGGGACGGGCTACACCTTC. It specifies CASSWGQGTGYTF. The gene calls are TRBV5-6 and TRBJ1-2; the match to TRBD1 covers 10 bases. CDR3 size: 13 residues. The V gene's germline CDR1 is SGHDT and CDR2 YYEEEE. The V segment lost 3 bases and the J segment 8 bases; nucleotides outside the gene matches: 4. Looking up the rest from reference TRBV5-6 and TRBJ1-2 gives the full variable domain: DAGVTQSPTHLIKTRGQQVTLRCSPKSGHDTVSWYQQALGQGPQFIFQYYEEEERQRGNFPDRFSGHQFPNYSSELNVNALLLGDSALYLCASSWGQGTGYTFGSGTRLTVV.

This chain uses TRBV4-1 with TRBJ2-3, with D perhaps matching TRBD2 (5 bases). Germline CDR1 is MGHRA and CDR2 is YSYEKL. Trimming removed 1 base from V and 5 bases from J, with 10 bases in between. This CDR3 is 14 amino acids long. The CDR3 coding sequence is TGCGCCAGCAGCCAAGTTAGCGCACAAGATACGCAGTATTTT. Translated, it gives CASSQVSAQDTQYF.